Described below is a single T cell receptor beta chain sequence and its context. The antigen is unknown. The data derive from a study of lymphopenia after photon versus proton radiotherapy. Notes on the study in general: Better survival with proton therapy was suggested as possible, not demonstrated.

The data were produced by immunoSEQ multiplex PCR, yet TCRdb's version contains in-frame clones alone and is incomplete. The data show approximately 58,000 clones, approximately 82% seen once. Germline V gives CDR1 SGHAT, CDR2 FQDESV (reference sequence). The germline V and J ends were trimmed by 2 bases and 3 bases, with 10 bases remaining between them. The CDR3 covers 14 residues. The chain recombines TRBV11-1 with TRBJ2-5; possible D gene TRBD2, 6 bases. Sequenced here: peripheral blood, sampled from a patient treated with photon-based radiotherapy. This receptor was taken from a man aged 50-59 years with gastric cancer. This CDR3 is CASSLFAGKETQYF. The CDR3 DNA reads TGTGCCAGCAGCTTATTCGCGGGAAAAGAGACCCAGTACTTC.